The TCR beta chain under discussion was sequenced for a study of Graves' ophthalmopathy and Graves' hyperthyroidism. The wider study: Samples of peripheral blood were obtained at initial diagnosis, prior to treatment of any kind. Broader study findings: A model of 13 signatures distinguished ophthalmopathy from stable hyperthyroidism at approximately 90% sensitivity and nearly 83% specificity.

Other autoimmune diseases, uncontrolled infections, pregnancy and lactation each led to patient exclusion. The PBMC fraction was derived from around 10 ml of fresh peripheral blood. The junction had 5 bases not matched to a gene; V was cut back by 6 bases and J by 3 bases. The CDR3 consists of 15 residues. In this sample, this clonotype turned up many times. Its antigen is unidentified. Amplification from RNA transcripts yielded the TCR beta CDR3 regions. A first-round RT-PCR used HTBI primers, followed by a second-round multiplex PCR. TCRdb redid the calling of the multiplex PCR reads with MiXCR, one entry per CDR3 protein. The table includes a few hundred thousand distinct CDR3 sequences, around 18% detected once.

This chain connects TRBV12-3 or TRBV12-4 to TRBJ1-6, with TRBD1 matching over 7 bases. What was sequenced was peripheral blood. This receptor was obtained from a woman aged 18-30 years with Graves' ophthalmopathy. The CDR3 here is CASSVQGSYNSPLHF. The CDR3 coding sequence is TGTGCCAGCAGCGTACAGGGGAGCTATAATTCACCCCTCCACTTT.